The 16 T cell receptor beta chains listed next were all sequenced from one sample in a study of T cells after yellow fever vaccination. One entry per CDR3 protein results from TCRdb running MiXCR on the 5' RACE reads. The profile shows some 350,000 distinct CDR3 sequences, 3.5% to 4.5% of them singletons. The sequences come from PBMCs, collected 5 days after the yellow fever booster vaccination. These TCRs come from a man aged 18 to 35 who received the YFV17D yellow fever vaccine.

This clonotype showed up many times. The chain has TRBV7-2 and TRBJ1-1; perhaps TRBD1 as D (5 bases). The V gene lost 3 bases and the J gene lost 5 bases, with 13 bases spanning the gap. This CDR3 has 14 residues. CDR1 and CDR2 from the germline V gene are SGHTA and FQGNSA. CDR3 sequence reads: CASSFLQGGTEAFF. In nucleotides, the CDR3 is TGTGCCAGCAGCTTCCTTCAGGGAGGAACTGAAGCTTTCTTT.

Many counts were recorded for this clonotype. The chain couples TRBV6-6 to TRBJ2-1; 8 positions match TRBD2. The CDR3 contains 17 residues. Germline V gene lookup returns CDR1 MNHNY and CDR2 SVGAGI (reference sequence). V shed 5 bases, J shed 5 bases, and the junction held 14 bases outside the gene matches. Written as DNA, the CDR3 is TGTGCCAGCAGTCCCTTCGGGCGGGGGGCCCAAAACAATGAGCAGTTCTTC. Protein: CASSPFGRGAQNNEQFF.

This chain joins TRBV5-1 and TRBJ2-5, with TRBD2 as a possible D gene (6 bases). In germline, CDR1 is SGHRS, CDR2 YFSETQ. Trimming pared 4 bases from V and 5 bases from J, leaving 12 bases between. The CDR3 runs to 13 residues. CDR3 region: CASSTTSMETQYF. The CDR3 nucleotides are TGCGCCAGCAGCACCACTAGCATGGAGACCCAGTACTTC.

This clonotype was seen repeatedly, ten times or more. This chain uses TRBV7-3 with TRBJ2-1, with TRBD2 identical over 8 bases. The V and J ends lost 5 bases and 5 bases, in that order; junction bases with no gene match: 8. Per germline, CDR1 SGHTA and CDR2 FQGTGA. The CDR3 totals 15 residues. The CDR3 nucleotides read TGTGCCAGCAGCCAAAGCGGGGGCGGGGACAATGAGCAGTTCTTC. This encodes CASSQSGGGDNEQFF.

This clonotype was seen ten or more times. The chain couples TRBV29-1 to TRBJ1-1; the D gene is possibly TRBD1 (5 bases). Per the germline V gene, CDR1 is SQVTM and CDR2 is ANQGSEA. CDR3 length equals 12 residues. Trimming removed 7 bases at V and 0 bases at J, with 9 bases between. CDR3 nucleotide sequence: TGCAGCGCGCAGGGCCTGAACACTGAAGCTTTCTTT. Its protein is CSAQGLNTEAFF.

This clonotype was observed many times. This chain's CDR3 is CASTPADMNTEAFF. The CDR3 nucleotides read TGTGCCAGCACCCCGGCGGATATGAACACTGAAGCTTTCTTT. The chain couples TRBV6-2 or TRBV6-3 to TRBJ1-1; no firm D call. The CDR3 covers 14 residues. Germline loops: CDR1 MNHEY, CDR2 SVGEGT. V lost 7 bases and J 0 bases, leaving 12 bases between the germline ends.

This clonotype turned up a few times. The V gene is TRBV20-1, the J gene TRBJ1-1; 8 positions agree with TRBD1. Trimming at V came to 5 bases and at J to 0 bases, leaving 5 bases not matched to a gene. The length of the CDR3 is 14 residues. Germline CDR1 DFQATT, CDR2 SNEGSKA (reference sequence). CDR3: CSAGDRIMNTEAFF. DNA of the CDR3: TGCAGTGCTGGGGACAGGATTATGAACACTGAAGCTTTCTTT.

This clonotype came up many times. The chain is built from TRBV7-9 and TRBJ1-1; 9 bases match TRBD1. Unmatched junction bases numbered 14, after V lost 11 bases and J lost 4 bases. CDR3 length: 15 amino acids. Per germline, CDR1 SEHNR and CDR2 FQNEAQ (reference sequence). CDR3 in DNA: TGTGCCGTAATCCCGGGACAGGGAGGAAGCACTGAAGCTTTCTTT. It translates to CAVIPGQGGSTEAFF.

In its sample, this clonotype was seen many times. The genes are TRBV7-3 and TRBJ2-1, with 11 nucleotides matching TRBD2. The CDR3 is 14 residues long. J was trimmed by 10 bases and V by 5 bases; bases with no gene match: 7. Germline V lookup: CDR1 SGHTA, CDR2 FQGTGA. The CDR3 DNA follows: TGTGCCAGCAGCCCAGGGACTAGCGGAGGGGAGCAGTTCTTC. Translated, it gives CASSPGTSGGEQFF. Variable domain in full (rest from reference TRBV7-3 and TRBJ2-1): GAGVSQTPSNKVTEKGKYVELRCDPISGHTALYWYRQSLGQGPEFLIYFQGTGAADDSGLPNDRFFAVRPEGSVSTLKIQRTERGDSAVYLCASSPGTSGGEQFFGPGTRLTVL.

This clonotype was detected only a few times. The chain joins TRBV7-2 to TRBJ2-1, with D perhaps TRBD2 (5 bases). Germline assignment: CDR1 SGHTA and CDR2 FQGNSA. The V and J ends lost 3 bases and 7 bases respectively, with 10 bases between them. The CDR3 is made up of 13 amino acids. The CDR3 region is CASSFGWRNEQFF. CDR3 sequence (DNA): TGTGCCAGCAGCTTTGGATGGAGGAATGAGCAGTTCTTC.

The rearrangement links TRBV13 to TRBJ1-1; maybe TRBD1 (5 bases). The CDR3 is made up of 15 amino acids. Trimming left V 5 bases short and J 3 bases short, with 16 bases between. The germline gives CDR1 PRHDT, CDR2 FYEKMQ (reference sequence). CDR3 region: CASSQGQGEYTEAFF. The CDR3 nucleotides read TGTGCCAGCAGCCAAGGCCAGGGCGAGTACACTGAAGCTTTCTTT.

This chain uses TRBV9 with TRBJ2-5, with D perhaps matching TRBD1 (6 bases). This CDR3 contains 14 residues. Deletions cut 2 bases from V and 5 bases from J, with 13 bases between. Germline CDR1 reads SGDLS; CDR2 reads YYNGEE. CDR3 coding DNA: TGTGCCAGCAGCGTTGATTCAGGGGTGGAGACCCAGTACTTC. Translating gives CASSVDSGVETQYF.

This clonotype was seen more than once but under ten times. In DNA, the CDR3 is TGCAGTGCTCCCGGTGGTTCACCCCTCCACTTT. Its protein is CSAPGGSPLHF. The rearrangement joins TRBV20-1 to TRBJ1-6; D is ambiguous. The CDR3 spans 11 residues. Trimming stripped 5 bases from V and 9 bases from J, with 8 bases between. The germline V gene encodes CDR1 DFQATT and CDR2 SNEGSKA (reference sequence).

CDR3 bases: TGTGCCATCGGGGGGACTAGCGGTGCGAACACCGGGGAGCTGTTTTTT. Translated, it gives CAIGGTSGANTGELFF. The chain employs TRBV10-3 and TRBJ2-2, with TRBD2 matching over 11 bases. The germline gives CDR1 ENHRY, CDR2 SYGVKD. The CDR3 is 16 residues long. V was pared by 8 bases and J by 0 bases, with 5 bases of the junction left unmatched.

This clonotype was observed a few times. CDR3 nucleotides: TGCGCCAGCAGCTTGGGGCCGAGGAGCGGTAGCACAGATACGCAGTATTTT. Translating gives CASSLGPRSGSTDTQYF. This sequence joins TRBV5-1 and TRBJ2-3; D perhaps matches TRBD2 (5 bases). Trimming cost V 0 bases and J 0 bases, with 14 bases left between them. This CDR3 region has 17 residues. CDR1 SGHRS and CDR2 YFSETQ come from the germline V gene.

This clonotype showed up many times. This chain uses TRBV29-1 with TRBJ2-7; possibly TRBD1 or TRBD2 for D (6 bases each). V was shortened by 6 bases and J by 4 bases, with 16 bases between the two germline ends. Germline lookup yields CDR1 SQVTM and CDR2 ANQGSEA. CDR3 length: 13 amino acids. The CDR3 loop is CSVIVRGHYEQYF. The CDR3 DNA sequence: TGCAGCGTGATCGTCCGGGGGCATTACGAGCAGTACTTC.